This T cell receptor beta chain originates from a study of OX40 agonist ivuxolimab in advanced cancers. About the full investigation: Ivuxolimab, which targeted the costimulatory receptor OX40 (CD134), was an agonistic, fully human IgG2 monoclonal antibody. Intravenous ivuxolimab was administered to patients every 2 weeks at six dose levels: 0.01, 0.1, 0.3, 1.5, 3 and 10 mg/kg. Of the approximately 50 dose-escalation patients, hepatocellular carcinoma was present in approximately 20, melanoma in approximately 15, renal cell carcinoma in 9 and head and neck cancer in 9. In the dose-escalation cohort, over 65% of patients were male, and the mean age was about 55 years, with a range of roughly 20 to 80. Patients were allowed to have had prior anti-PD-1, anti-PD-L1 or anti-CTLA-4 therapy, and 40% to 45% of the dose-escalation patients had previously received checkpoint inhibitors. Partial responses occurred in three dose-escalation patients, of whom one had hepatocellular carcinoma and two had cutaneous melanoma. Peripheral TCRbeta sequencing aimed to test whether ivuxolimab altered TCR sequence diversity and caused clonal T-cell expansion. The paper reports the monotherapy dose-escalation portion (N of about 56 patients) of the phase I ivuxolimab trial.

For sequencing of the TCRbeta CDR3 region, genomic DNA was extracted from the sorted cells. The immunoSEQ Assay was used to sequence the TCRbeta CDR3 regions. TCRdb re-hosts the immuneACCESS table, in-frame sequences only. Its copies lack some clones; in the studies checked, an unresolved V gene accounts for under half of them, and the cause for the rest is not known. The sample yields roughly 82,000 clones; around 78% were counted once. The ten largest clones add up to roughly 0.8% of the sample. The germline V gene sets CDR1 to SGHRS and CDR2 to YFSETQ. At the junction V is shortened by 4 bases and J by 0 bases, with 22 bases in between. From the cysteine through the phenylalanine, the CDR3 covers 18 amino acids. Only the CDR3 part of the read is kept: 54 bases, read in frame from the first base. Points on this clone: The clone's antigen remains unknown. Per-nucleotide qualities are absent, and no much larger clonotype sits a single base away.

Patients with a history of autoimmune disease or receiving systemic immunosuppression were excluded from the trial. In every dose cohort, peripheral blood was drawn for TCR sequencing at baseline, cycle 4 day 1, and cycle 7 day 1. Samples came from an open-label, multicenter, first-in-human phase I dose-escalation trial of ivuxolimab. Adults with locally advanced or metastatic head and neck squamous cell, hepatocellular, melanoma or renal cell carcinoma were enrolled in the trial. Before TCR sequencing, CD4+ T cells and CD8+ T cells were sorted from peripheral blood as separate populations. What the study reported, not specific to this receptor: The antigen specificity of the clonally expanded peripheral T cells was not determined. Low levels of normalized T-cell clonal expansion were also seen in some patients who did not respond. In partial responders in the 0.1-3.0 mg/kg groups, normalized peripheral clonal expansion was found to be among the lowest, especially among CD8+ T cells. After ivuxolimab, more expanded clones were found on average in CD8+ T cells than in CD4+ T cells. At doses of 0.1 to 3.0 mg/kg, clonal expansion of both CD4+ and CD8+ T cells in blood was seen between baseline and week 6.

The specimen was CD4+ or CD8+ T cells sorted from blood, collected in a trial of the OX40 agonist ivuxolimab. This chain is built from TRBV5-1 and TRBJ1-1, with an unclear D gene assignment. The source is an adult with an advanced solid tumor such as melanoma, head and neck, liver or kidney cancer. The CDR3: CASSRDRPDSTVNTEAFF. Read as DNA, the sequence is TGCGCCAGCAGCCGTGACCGACCCGACTCTACGGTGAACACTGAAGCTTTCTTT.